Presented here are 22 T cell receptor beta chains from one specimen sequenced in a study of T cell changes during pregnancy in multiple sclerosis (dated by TCRdb to the late 2010s). Library preparation was by the immunoSEQ multiplex PCR assay. The table was pulled from immuneACCESS by TCRdb, which kept in-frame rearrangements only. Such tables lose some clones; where checked, under half of the loss comes from unresolved V genes, and the rest has no known cause. Counted in this sample were tens of thousands of clones; 85% to 90% of them appeared once. About 1.2% of the sample belongs to the ten largest clones. Sequenced here: CD4+ T cells from peripheral blood mononuclear cells, sampled in the first trimester of pregnancy. Receptors were obtained from a female donor with multiple sclerosis, enrolled in a pregnancy study.

The DNA for the CDR3 is TGTGCCAGCTCACCATCTAGCGGGGAGCAGTACTTC. This sequence encodes CASSPSSGEQYF. This rearrangement joins TRBV18 to TRBJ2-7, with TRBD2 identical over 8 bases. The CDR3 runs to 12 residues. V lost 2 bases and J lost 7; bases outside the gene matches: 1. Germline CDR1 and CDR2: KGHSH and LQKENI.

The chain employs TRBV28 and TRBJ1-5; perhaps TRBD1 as D (6 bases). CDR1 and CDR2 from the germline V gene are MDHEN and SYDVKM. The CDR3 contains 15 residues. Trimming left V 7 bases short and J 5 bases short, with 18 bases between. CDR3 sequence (DNA): TGTGCCAGCACCAACTTGGACAGATTGTATCAGCCCCAGCATTTT. Residues: CASTNLDRLYQPQHF.

The CDR3 nucleotides are TGCGCCAGCAGCTTGATTAGTCGAGTCGAAAACATTCAGTACTTC. It is translated as CASSLISRVENIQYF. This chain joins TRBV5-1 and TRBJ2-4; no reliable D call. Germline loops: CDR1 SGHRS, CDR2 YFSETQ. V lost 1 base and J 5 bases, leaving 13 bases between the germline ends. The CDR3 spans 15 residues.

This chain connects TRBV19 to TRBJ1-1; D call uncertain. The germline V gene has CDR1 LNHDA and CDR2 SQIVND (reference sequence). The CDR3 consists of 12 residues. With 6 bases removed from V and 6 bases from J, the gap between germline ends came to 11 bases. This chain's CDR3 is CASSPIRAEAFF. The CDR3 DNA is TGTGCCAGTAGCCCCATCCGGGCTGAAGCTTTCTTT.

The J gene is TRBJ2-2, the V gene TRBV29-1; 10 bases fit TRBD1. The germline V gene has CDR1 SQVTM and CDR2 ANQGSEA. The junction had 5 bases not matched to a gene; V was cut back by 6 bases and J by 7 bases. The CDR3 totals 13 residues. The CDR3 DNA sequence: TGCAGCGTGAGACAGGGGGCCGGCGGGGAGCTGTTTTTT. It encodes CSVRQGAGGELFF.

This chain links TRBV5-1 with TRBJ2-7, with TRBD1 as a possible D gene (5 bases). CDR3 length: 14 amino acids. Germline loops: CDR1 SGHRS, CDR2 YFSETQ. Trimming took 2 bases from V and 1 from J, leaving 10 bases between them. The CDR3 loop is CASSFFRASYEQYF. The DNA for the CDR3 is TGCGCCAGCAGCTTTTTCAGGGCGTCCTACGAGCAGTACTTC.

V usage is TRBV7-9 and J usage is TRBJ2-1, with 8 bases matching TRBD2. Per germline, CDR1 SEHNR and CDR2 FQNEAQ (reference sequence). The CDR3 has 16 residues. The V segment lost 1 base and the J segment 8 bases; nucleotides outside the gene matches: 10. The CDR3: CASSLVRLAGTHEQFF. The CDR3 DNA sequence: TGTGCCAGCAGCTTAGTACGGCTAGCGGGTACCCATGAGCAGTTCTTC.

The rearrangement links TRBV7-2 to TRBJ1-2; 9 bases line up with TRBD1. The ends lost 6 bases at V and 2 bases at J; junction bases unmatched: 4. The CDR3 is made up of 14 amino acids. From germline, CDR1 is SGHTA and CDR2 FQGNSA. The CDR3 nucleotides read TGTGCCAGCAGATGGGGACAGGGAAACTATGGCTACACCTTC. It encodes CASRWGQGNYGYTF.

The V gene is TRBV7-9, the J gene TRBJ2-6; the D gene is possibly TRBD1 (7 bases). The CDR3 spans 19 residues. V shed 1 base and J shed 3 bases, with 19 bases lying between them. Germline CDR1 SEHNR, CDR2 FQNEAQ (reference sequence). CDR3 coding DNA: TGTGCCAGCAGCTTAGACAGGGGCCCACCGCGGGGTGGGGCCAACGTCCTGACTTTC. Translation gives CASSLDRGPPRGGANVLTF.

The chain joins TRBV6-1 to TRBJ2-3, with 10 bases aligning to TRBD2. Trimming at V came to 6 bases and at J to 2 bases, leaving 5 bases not matched to a gene. Germline values: CDR1 MNHNS, CDR2 SASEGT. There are 15 residues in the CDR3. The CDR3 sequence is CASRQLAGHTDTQYF. In DNA form, the CDR3 reads TGTGCCAGCAGACAACTAGCGGGGCACACAGATACGCAGTATTTT.

The chain carries TRBV19 and TRBJ2-3, with 8 nucleotides matching TRBD2. This CDR3 contains 14 residues. The V gene end was trimmed by 10 bases and the J gene end by 3 bases; junction bases not matched to a gene: 9. CDR1 and CDR2 from the germline V gene are LNHDA and SQIVND (reference sequence). The CDR3 nucleotides read TGTGCCACCGGGGGGGCAGGGTCTACAGATACGCAGTATTTT. Translated, it gives CATGGAGSTDTQYF.

The V and J genes are TRBV5-1 and TRBJ2-2; 9 nucleotides agree with TRBD1. This CDR3 has 14 residues. Trimming cost V 2 bases and J 5 bases; bases outside gene matches: 1. The germline gives CDR1 SGHRS, CDR2 YFSETQ. In DNA, the CDR3 is TGCGCCAGCAGCTTACAGGGGGCAACCGGGGAGCTGTTTTTT. Amino acids: CASSLQGATGELFF.

The chain couples TRBV30 to TRBJ2-3; the match to TRBD1 covers 7 bases. The germline CDR1 and CDR2 sequences are GTSNPN and SVGIG (reference sequence). V trimming: 6 bases; J trimming: 9 bases; junction bases outside the gene matches: 6. The CDR3 loop spans 11 amino acids. The CDR3 nucleotides are TGTGCCTGTACGGTCAGGGGGACGCAGTATTTT. It yields the protein CACTVRGTQYF.

The gene calls are TRBV30 and TRBJ1-5, with D hard to call. Germline CDR1 and CDR2: GTSNPN and SVGIG (reference sequence). The V and J ends lost 5 bases and 4 bases respectively, with 12 bases between them. This CDR3 has 13 residues. CDR3 residues: CAWSLGGNQPQHF. The CDR3, as DNA: TGTGCCTGGTCGCTCGGAGGGAATCAGCCCCAGCATTTT.

This chain uses TRBV10-3 with TRBJ1-5; D is unresolved. Germline CDR1 ENHRY, CDR2 SYGVKD. This CDR3 has 13 amino acids. Trimming removed 2 bases from V and 7 bases from J, with 9 bases in between. The CDR3 loop reads CAISEQGSQPQHF. The CDR3 bases are TGTGCCATCAGTGAGCAAGGGAGCCAGCCCCAGCATTTT.

V is TRBV2 and J is TRBJ1-2; the match to TRBD1 covers 8 bases. Germline values: CDR1 SNHLY, CDR2 FYNNEI. The CDR3 is made up of 14 amino acids. Trimming cost V 3 bases and J 4 bases; bases outside gene matches: 4. CDR3 sequence (DNA): TGTGCCAGCAGTGAGACAGGGGTTAGCTATGGCTACACCTTC. Encoded protein: CASSETGVSYGYTF. Using reference TRBV2 and TRBJ1-2 for the parts outside the CDR3, the full variable domain is EPEVTQTPSHQVTQMGQEVILRCVPISNHLYFYWYRQILGQKVEFLVSFYNNEISEKSEIFDDQFSVERPDGSNFTLKIRSTKLEDSAMYFCASSETGVSYGYTFGSGTRLTVV.

The rearrangement links TRBV5-4 to TRBJ1-2, with D perhaps matching TRBD1 (6 bases). The CDR3 is 13 residues long. V was shortened by 3 bases and J by 4 bases, with 10 bases between the two germline ends. CDR1 and CDR2 (germline): SGHNT, YYREEE (reference sequence). The CDR3 nucleotides read TGTGCCAGCAGCTCCACAGGGCTCTATGGCTACACCTTC. Translating it yields CASSSTGLYGYTF. The whole variable domain, filled in from reference TRBV5-4 and TRBJ1-2, reads ETGVTQSPTHLIKTRGQQVTLRCSSQSGHNTVSWYQQALGQGPQFIFQYYREEENGRGNFPPRFSGLQFPNYSSELNVNALELDDSALYLCASSSTGLYGYTFGSGTRLTVV.

The chain combines TRBV5-1 with TRBJ2-3, with D possibly being TRBD2 (5 bases). This CDR3 is 16 amino acids long. Trimming shortened V by 0 bases and J by 0 bases, and 11 bases separated the two germline ends. Looked up from germline, CDR1 is SGHRS and CDR2 is YFSETQ. CDR3 nucleotides: TGCGCCAGCAGCTTGGGCTCTAGCCCTAGCACAGATACGCAGTATTTT. Protein product: CASSLGSSPSTDTQYF.

The chain joins TRBV7-2 to TRBJ2-7; 7 bases map to TRBD2. CDR3 length equals 14 residues. Germline loops: CDR1 SGHTA, CDR2 FQGNSA. V shed 3 bases, J shed 3 bases, and the junction held 5 bases outside the gene matches. This chain's CDR3 is CASSLTGRDYEQYF. Written as DNA, the CDR3 is TGTGCCAGCAGCTTGACGGGGAGGGACTACGAGCAGTACTTC.

The chain links TRBV27 to TRBJ2-1; 7 bases are a match to TRBD2. Looked up from germline, CDR1 is MNHEY and CDR2 is SMNVEV (reference sequence). The J segment lost 8 bases and the V segment lost 6 bases, leaving 13 bases of the junction unmatched. The CDR3 runs to 15 residues. The CDR3 nucleotides are TGTGCCAGCAGGGGCGTAGCGGGCCCGACCCATGAGCAGTTCTTC. Amino acids: CASRGVAGPTHEQFF.

The chain recombines TRBV5-4 with TRBJ1-1; TRBD1 is a possible D gene (5 bases). V was clipped by 0 bases and J by 5 bases, with 17 bases between them. Germline CDR1 and CDR2: SGHNT and YYREEE (reference sequence). This CDR3 has 16 residues. The DNA of the CDR3 is TGTGCCAGCAGCTTGGGGGGGACGCCGGGGGTAACTGAAGCTTTCTTT. Translating gives CASSLGGTPGVTEAFF.

The chain uses TRBV6-1 and TRBJ2-1, with D possibly TRBD2 on 6 matching bases. Between the trimmed V and J ends, which lost 0 bases and 10 bases, there was a span of 10 bases. CDR1 is MNHNS and CDR2 is SASEGT in the germline V gene. CDR3 size: 13 residues. The CDR3 bases are TGTGCCAGCAGTGAAGCCGGGGGTTTCGAGCAGTTCTTC. This gives the protein CASSEAGGFEQFF.